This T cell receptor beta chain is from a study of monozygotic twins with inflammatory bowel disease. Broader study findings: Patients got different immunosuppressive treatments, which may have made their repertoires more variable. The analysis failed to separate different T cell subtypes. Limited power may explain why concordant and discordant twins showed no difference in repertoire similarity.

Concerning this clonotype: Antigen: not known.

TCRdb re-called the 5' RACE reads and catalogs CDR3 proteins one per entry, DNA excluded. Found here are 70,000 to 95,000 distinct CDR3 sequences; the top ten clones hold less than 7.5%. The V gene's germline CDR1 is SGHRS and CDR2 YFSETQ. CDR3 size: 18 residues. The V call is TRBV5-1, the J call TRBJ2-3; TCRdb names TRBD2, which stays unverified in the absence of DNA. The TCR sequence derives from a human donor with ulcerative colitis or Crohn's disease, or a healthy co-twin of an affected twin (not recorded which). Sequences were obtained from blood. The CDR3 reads CASSLGLAGGLFTDTQYF.